This T cell receptor (beta chain) was recovered during a study of OX40 agonist ivuxolimab in advanced cancers. Study context: From about 23 to 85 years was the age range, with a mean of roughly 64 years, and roughly 83% were male.

This clone has just one count. Its antigen is undetermined. Looked up from germline, CDR1 is MNHEY and CDR2 is SMNVEV (reference sequence). This CDR3 is built from 13 residues. The V gene lost 4 bases and the J gene lost 0 bases, with 5 bases spanning the gap. Whole-study results and caveats: Low clonal expansion, among the lowest seen, marked partial responders at 0.1-3.0 mg/kg. There were, on average, more expanded clones in CD8+ T cells than in CD4+.

Produced via immunoSEQ multiplex PCR; TCRdb's table is partial and in-frame only. This table holds 14,000 or so clones, around 80% found once. The V gene is TRBV27, the J gene TRBJ2-3; D not certain. Here the sequenced sample was CD4+ or CD8+ T cells sorted from blood, taken in a trial of the OX40 agonist ivuxolimab. This TCR was recovered from an adult with an advanced solid tumor such as melanoma, head and neck, liver or kidney cancer. The CDR3 sequence: CASSSASTDTQYF. As DNA, the CDR3 is TGTGCCAGCAGTTCCGCTAGCACAGATACGCAGTATTTT.